Detailed here is one TCR beta chain. This specimen comes from a study of blood T cell repertoires in COVID-19. At the level of the study: T cells, B-cell-depleted T cells, or PBMCs supplied cDNA or gDNA.

Assay used: immunoSEQ multiplex PCR; TCRdb lists only in-frame clones, some missing. In the table there are some 370,000 clones, roughly four fifths of which are singletons. The sequence was obtained from a woman aged 50 to 60 who had recovered from COVID-19. The specimen was PBMCs or T cells enriched from blood (not recorded which).

The CDR3 spells CSGGMYPTDTQYF. CDR3 DNA sequence: TGCAGCGGAGGAATGTACCCCACAGATACGCAGTATTTT. The chain joins TRBV29-1 to TRBJ2-3, with no clear D. The CDR3 sequence is 13 residues long. Germline lookup yields CDR1 SQVTM and CDR2 ANQGSEA. The V and J ends lost 7 bases and 2 bases respectively, with 13 bases between them.